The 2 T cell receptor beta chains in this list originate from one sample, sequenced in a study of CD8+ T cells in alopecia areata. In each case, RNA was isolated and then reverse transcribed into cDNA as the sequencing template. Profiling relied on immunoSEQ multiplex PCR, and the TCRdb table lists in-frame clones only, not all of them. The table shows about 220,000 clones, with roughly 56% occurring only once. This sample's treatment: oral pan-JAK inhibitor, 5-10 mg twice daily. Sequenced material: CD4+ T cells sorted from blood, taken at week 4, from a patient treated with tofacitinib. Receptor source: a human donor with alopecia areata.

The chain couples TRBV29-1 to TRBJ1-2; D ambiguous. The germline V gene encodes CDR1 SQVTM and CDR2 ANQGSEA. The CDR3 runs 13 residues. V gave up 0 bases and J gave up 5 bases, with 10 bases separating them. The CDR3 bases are TGCAGCGTTGAAGATCCGGGGTTATATGGCTACACCTTC. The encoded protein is CSVEDPGLYGYTF.

CDR3 residues: CASSGGPRNEQFF. CDR3 in DNA: TGTGCCAGCTCGGGGGGGCCTCGCAATGAGCAGTTCTTC. The rearrangement links TRBV2 to TRBJ2-1; 8 bases map to TRBD2. V was clipped by 8 bases and J by 6 bases; unmatched bases: 6. The CDR3 totals 13 residues. Germline values: CDR1 SNHLY, CDR2 FYNNEI.